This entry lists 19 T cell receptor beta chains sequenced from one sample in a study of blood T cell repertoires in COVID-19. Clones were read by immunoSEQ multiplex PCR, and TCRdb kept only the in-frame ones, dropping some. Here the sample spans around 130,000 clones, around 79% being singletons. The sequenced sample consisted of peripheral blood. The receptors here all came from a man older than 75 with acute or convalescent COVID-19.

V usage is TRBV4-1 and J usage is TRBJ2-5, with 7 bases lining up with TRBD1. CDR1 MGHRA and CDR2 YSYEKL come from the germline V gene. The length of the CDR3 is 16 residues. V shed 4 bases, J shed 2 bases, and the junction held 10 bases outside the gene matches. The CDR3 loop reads CASSPRQGNIQETQYF. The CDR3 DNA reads TGCGCCAGCAGCCCCCGACAGGGAAACATACAAGAGACCCAGTACTTC.

The CDR3 spells CASSYRPGGMTDTQYF. Written as DNA, the CDR3 is TGTGCCAGCAGTTACAGGCCCGGGGGTATGACAGATACGCAGTATTTT. This chain uses TRBV6-2 or TRBV6-3 with TRBJ2-3; possible D gene TRBD2, 6 bases. V gave up 2 bases and J gave up 3 bases, with 15 bases separating them. The germline V gene has CDR1 MNHEY and CDR2 SVGEGT. The CDR3 runs to 16 residues.

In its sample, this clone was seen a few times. The CDR3 region is CASSTHFEQYF. DNA of the CDR3: TGTGCCAGCAGTACTCATTTCGAGCAGTACTTC. The V call is TRBV2, the J call TRBJ2-7, with unresolved D. The V and J ends lost 5 bases and 6 bases respectively, with 8 bases between them. Germline assignment: CDR1 SNHLY and CDR2 FYNNEI. This CDR3 spans 11 amino acids. Full variable domain (remainder filled in from reference TRBV2 and TRBJ2-7): EPEVTQTPSHQVTQMGQEVILRCVPISNHLYFYWYRQILGQKVEFLVSFYNNEISEKSEIFDDQFSVERPDGSNFTLKIRSTKLEDSAMYFCASSTHFEQYFGPGTRLTVT.

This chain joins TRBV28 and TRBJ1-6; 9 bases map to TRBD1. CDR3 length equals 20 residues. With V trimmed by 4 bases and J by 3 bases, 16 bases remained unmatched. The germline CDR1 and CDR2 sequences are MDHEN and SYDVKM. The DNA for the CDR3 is TGTGCCAGCAGTTCCCCGGGCGGGACAGGGAGGGTAGGCTATAATTCACCCCTCCACTTT. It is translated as CASSSPGGTGRVGYNSPLHF. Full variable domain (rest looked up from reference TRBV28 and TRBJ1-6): DVKVTQSSRYLVKRTGEKVFLECVQDMDHENMFWYRQDPGLGLRLIYFSYDVKMKEKGDIPEGYSVSREKKERFSLILESASTNQTSMYLCASSSPGGTGRVGYNSPLHFGNGTRLTVT.

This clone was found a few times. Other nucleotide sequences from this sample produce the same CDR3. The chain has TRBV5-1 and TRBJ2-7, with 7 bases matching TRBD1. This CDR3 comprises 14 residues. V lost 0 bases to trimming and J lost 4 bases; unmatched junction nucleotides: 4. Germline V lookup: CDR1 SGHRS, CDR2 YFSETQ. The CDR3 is CASSLGQGAYEQYF. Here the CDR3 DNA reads TGCGCCAGCAGCTTGGGACAGGGTGCTTACGAGCAGTACTTC.

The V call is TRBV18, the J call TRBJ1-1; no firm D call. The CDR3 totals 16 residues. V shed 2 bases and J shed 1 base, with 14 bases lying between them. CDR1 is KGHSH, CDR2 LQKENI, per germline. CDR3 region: CASSPRFWSQNTEAFF. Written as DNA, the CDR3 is TGTGCCAGCTCACCAAGATTTTGGAGCCAGAACACTGAAGCTTTCTTT.

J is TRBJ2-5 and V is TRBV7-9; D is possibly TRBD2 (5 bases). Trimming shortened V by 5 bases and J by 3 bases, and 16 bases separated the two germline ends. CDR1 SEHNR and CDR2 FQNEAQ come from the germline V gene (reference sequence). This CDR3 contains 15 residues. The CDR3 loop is CASSQRTGPKETQYF. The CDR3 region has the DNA TGTGCCAGCAGCCAACGGACTGGTCCTAAAGAGACCCAGTACTTC.

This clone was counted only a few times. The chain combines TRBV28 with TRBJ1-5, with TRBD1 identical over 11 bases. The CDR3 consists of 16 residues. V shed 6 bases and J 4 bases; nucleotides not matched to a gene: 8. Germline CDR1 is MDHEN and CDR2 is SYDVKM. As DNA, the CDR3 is TGTGCCAGCAGATCCGGGACAGGGGGTTTTAATCAGCCCCAGCATTTT. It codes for CASRSGTGGFNQPQHF.

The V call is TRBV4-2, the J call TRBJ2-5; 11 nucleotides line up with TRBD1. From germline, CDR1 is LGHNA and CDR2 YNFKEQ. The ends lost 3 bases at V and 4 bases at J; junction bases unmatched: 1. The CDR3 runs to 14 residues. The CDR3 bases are TGTGCCAGCAGCCAGGGGACAGGGGGAGAGACCCAGTACTTC. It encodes CASSQGTGGETQYF.

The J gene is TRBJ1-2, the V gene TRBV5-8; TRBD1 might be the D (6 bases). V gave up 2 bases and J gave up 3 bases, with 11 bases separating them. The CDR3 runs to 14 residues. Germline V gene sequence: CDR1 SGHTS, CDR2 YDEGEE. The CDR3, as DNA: TGTGCCAGCAGCTTCGGGGGGCCCCACTATGGCTACACCTTC. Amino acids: CASSFGGPHYGYTF.

The CDR3 is CASTQSGLGGETQYF. In nucleotides, the CDR3 is TGCGCCAGCACCCAATCGGGACTAGGGGGGGAGACCCAGTACTTC. The chain uses TRBV5-1 and TRBJ2-5; 8 bases agree with TRBD2. The germline V gene encodes CDR1 SGHRS and CDR2 YFSETQ. This CDR3 spans 15 amino acids. The ends lost 6 bases at V and 5 bases at J; junction bases unmatched: 12.

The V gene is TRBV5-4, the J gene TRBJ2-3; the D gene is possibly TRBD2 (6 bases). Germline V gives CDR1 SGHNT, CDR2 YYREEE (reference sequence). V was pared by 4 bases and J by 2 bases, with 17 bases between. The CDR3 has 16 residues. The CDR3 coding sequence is TGTGCCAGCAGCAGGGGCGGGGTAAGGGCCACAGATACGCAGTATTTT. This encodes CASSRGGVRATDTQYF. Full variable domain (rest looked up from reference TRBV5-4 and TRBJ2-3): ETGVTQSPTHLIKTRGQQVTLRCSSQSGHNTVSWYQQALGQGPQFIFQYYREEENGRGNFPPRFSGLQFPNYSSELNVNALELDDSALYLCASSRGGVRATDTQYFGPGTRLTVL.

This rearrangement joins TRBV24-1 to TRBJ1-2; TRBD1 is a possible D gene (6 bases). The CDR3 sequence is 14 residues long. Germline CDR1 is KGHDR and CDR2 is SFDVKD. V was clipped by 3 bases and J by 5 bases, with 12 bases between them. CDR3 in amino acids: CATSDRTVNYGYTF. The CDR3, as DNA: TGTGCCACCAGTGATCGGACAGTCAATTATGGCTACACCTTC.

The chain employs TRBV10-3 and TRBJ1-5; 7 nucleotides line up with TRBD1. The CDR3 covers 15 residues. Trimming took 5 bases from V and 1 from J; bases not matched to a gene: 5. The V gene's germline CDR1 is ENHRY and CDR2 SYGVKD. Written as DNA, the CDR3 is TGTGCCATCAGTCCGACAGGGATAAGCAATCAGCCCCAGCATTTT. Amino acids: CAISPTGISNQPQHF.

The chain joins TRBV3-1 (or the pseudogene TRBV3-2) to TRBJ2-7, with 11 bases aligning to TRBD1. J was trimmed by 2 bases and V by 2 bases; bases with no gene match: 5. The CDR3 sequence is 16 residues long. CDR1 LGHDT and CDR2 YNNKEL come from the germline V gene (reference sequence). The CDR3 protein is CASSQSRTGGTYEQYF. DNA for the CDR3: TGTGCCAGCAGCCAATCGAGGACAGGGGGCACCTACGAGCAGTACTTC.

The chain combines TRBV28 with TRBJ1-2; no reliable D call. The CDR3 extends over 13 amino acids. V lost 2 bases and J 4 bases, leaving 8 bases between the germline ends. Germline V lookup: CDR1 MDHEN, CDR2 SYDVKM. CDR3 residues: CASSLARGYGYTF. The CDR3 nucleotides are TGTGCCAGCAGTTTAGCCCGCGGCTATGGCTACACCTTC.

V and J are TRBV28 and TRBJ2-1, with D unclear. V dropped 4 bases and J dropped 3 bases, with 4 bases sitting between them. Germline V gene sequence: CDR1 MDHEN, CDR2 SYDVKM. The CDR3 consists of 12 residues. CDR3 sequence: CASSSYYNEQFF. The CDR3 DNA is TGTGCCAGCAGTTCCTACTACAATGAGCAGTTCTTC. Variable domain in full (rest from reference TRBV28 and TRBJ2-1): DVKVTQSSRYLVKRTGEKVFLECVQDMDHENMFWYRQDPGLGLRLIYFSYDVKMKEKGDIPEGYSVSREKKERFSLILESASTNQTSMYLCASSSYYNEQFFGPGTRLTVL.

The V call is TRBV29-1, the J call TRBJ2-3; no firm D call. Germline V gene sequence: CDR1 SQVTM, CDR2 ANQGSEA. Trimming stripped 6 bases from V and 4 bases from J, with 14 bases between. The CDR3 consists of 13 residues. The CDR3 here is CSVKSHRADTQYF. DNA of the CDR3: TGCAGCGTCAAATCCCATCGGGCAGATACGCAGTATTTT.

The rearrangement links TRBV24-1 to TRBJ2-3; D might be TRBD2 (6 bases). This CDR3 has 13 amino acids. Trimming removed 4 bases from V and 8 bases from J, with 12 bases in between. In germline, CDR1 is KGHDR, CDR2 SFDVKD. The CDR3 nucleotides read TGTGCCACCAGTGACCCGGGACTGGGTACGCAGTATTTT. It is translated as CATSDPGLGTQYF.